A single sample gave rise to the 30 T cell receptor beta chains below, sequenced in a study of blood T cell repertoires in COVID-19. Profiling relied on immunoSEQ multiplex PCR, and the TCRdb table lists in-frame clones only, not all of them. The top ten clones hold around 8% of a sample with some 200,000 clones, around 85% of them seen once. The sequenced material came from peripheral blood. These receptors all come from a woman aged 60-70 years with acute or convalescent COVID-19.

The J gene is TRBJ1-5, the V gene TRBV9; D is possibly TRBD1 (5 bases). CDR3 length: 14 residues. The germline CDR1 and CDR2 sequences are SGDLS and YYNGEE. V lost 3 bases and J 7 bases, leaving 14 bases between the germline ends. The CDR3, as DNA: TGTGCCAGCAGCGCGGACCTTTCAGGGCAGCCCCAGCATTTT. Protein sequence: CASSADLSGQPQHF.

The chain is built from TRBV27 and TRBJ1-2, with D hard to call. Trimming shortened V by 4 bases and J by 2 bases, and 11 bases separated the two germline ends. From germline, CDR1 is MNHEY and CDR2 SMNVEV (reference sequence). The CDR3 is 14 residues long. CDR3 residues: CASSSGGQNYGYTF. The CDR3, as DNA: TGTGCCAGCAGTTCCGGAGGGCAGAACTATGGCTACACCTTC.

The rearrangement links TRBV3-1 (or the pseudogene TRBV3-2) to TRBJ1-1, with D unresolved. Germline V lookup: CDR1 LGHDT, CDR2 YNNKEL (reference sequence). The ends were cut back, 3 bases at V and 2 bases at J, with 13 bases in the middle. The CDR3 is 15 residues long. CDR3 sequence reads: CASSHRSGSNTEAFF. The CDR3 DNA reads as TGTGCCAGCAGCCACCGTTCGGGGAGTAACACTGAAGCTTTCTTT.

V gene TRBV19 combines with J gene TRBJ2-1; the D is unclear. Germline CDR1 LNHDA, CDR2 SQIVND (reference sequence). This CDR3 contains 15 residues. V lost 7 bases and J 4 bases, leaving 17 bases between the germline ends. CDR3 protein: CASTLPLDSYNEQFF. The CDR3 bases are TGTGCCAGTACCCTCCCCTTAGACTCATACAATGAGCAGTTCTTC.

This chain uses TRBV2 with TRBJ1-5; D is possibly TRBD1 (5 bases). V lost 2 bases to trimming and J lost 7 bases, with 18 bases between them. The CDR3 spans 16 residues. Germline assignment: CDR1 SNHLY and CDR2 FYNNEI. The CDR3 DNA sequence: TGTGCCAGCAGTGAACGCGGGACCCTGGATGGGCAGCCCCAGCATTTT. Translating gives CASSERGTLDGQPQHF.

This rearrangement joins TRBV9 to TRBJ1-2; D unresolved. CDR3 size: 13 residues. V lost 0 bases to trimming and J lost 8 bases, with 11 bases between them. Germline CDR1 and CDR2: SGDLS and YYNGEE. The CDR3 nucleotides read TGTGCCAGCAGCGTAGATGAGGGCTACGGCTACACCTTC. Translated, it gives CASSVDEGYGYTF.

This clone has just one count. This chain connects TRBV5-1 to TRBJ2-5; TRBD2 agrees at 15 bases. Germline V gene data show CDR1 as SGHRS and CDR2 as YFSETQ. J was trimmed by 4 bases and V by 3 bases; bases with no gene match: 7. The CDR3 loop spans 17 amino acids. The CDR3 protein is CASSSTPGLAGGETQYF. In DNA form, the CDR3 reads TGCGCCAGCAGCTCGACCCCGGGACTAGCGGGAGGAGAGACCCAGTACTTC.

The J gene is TRBJ2-1, the V gene TRBV28; TRBD2 aligns across 8 bases. From germline, CDR1 is MDHEN and CDR2 SYDVKM. Trimming cost V 5 bases and J 7 bases; bases outside gene matches: 13. This CDR3 region has 16 residues. The CDR3 nucleotides are TGTGCCAGCAGTACTAGCGGCGTTAAACTTCGGAATGAGCAGTTCTTC. Translation gives CASSTSGVKLRNEQFF.

The chain links TRBV28 to TRBJ2-7; D gene unclear. The CDR3 totals 14 residues. Germline assignment: CDR1 MDHEN and CDR2 SYDVKM. V was pared by 3 bases and J by 1 base, with 10 bases between. The chain's CDR3 is CASSFPQVSYEQYF. The CDR3 DNA follows: TGTGCCAGCAGTTTTCCTCAGGTTTCCTACGAGCAGTACTTC.

This chain connects TRBV7-8 to TRBJ2-6, with D maybe TRBD2 (5 bases). Germline-derived CDR1 and CDR2 are SGHVS and FQNEAQ. CDR3 size: 18 residues. With 5 bases removed from V and 0 bases from J, the gap between germline ends came to 17 bases. CDR3 loop: CASSPRPQEASGANVLTF. In DNA form, the CDR3 reads TGTGCCAGCAGCCCGCGGCCGCAGGAGGCCTCTGGGGCCAACGTCCTGACTTTC.

This chain connects TRBV19 to TRBJ1-6, with TRBD1 matching over 7 bases. The CDR3 has 17 amino acids. Germline lookup yields CDR1 LNHDA and CDR2 SQIVND (reference sequence). V was pared by 4 bases and J by 6 bases, with 12 bases of the junction left unmatched. CDR3 protein: CASSKVGRGPFNSPLHF. The CDR3 nucleotides read TGTGCCAGTAGTAAGGTCGGGAGGGGGCCTTTTAATTCACCCCTCCACTTT.

The rearrangement joins TRBV19 to TRBJ2-7; TRBD2 is a possible D gene (6 bases). This CDR3 comprises 14 residues. Germline-derived CDR1 and CDR2 are LNHDA and SQIVND (reference sequence). V dropped 3 bases and J dropped 5 bases, with 14 bases sitting between them. CDR3 DNA sequence: TGTGCCAGTAGTATTAGGGTCGGGAGCCACGAGCAGTACTTC. It yields the protein CASSIRVGSHEQYF.

The gene calls are TRBV29-1 and TRBJ1-5; no definite D call. The V gene's germline CDR1 is SQVTM and CDR2 ANQGSEA. The CDR3 contains 12 residues. Trimming left V 4 bases short and J 3 bases short, with 7 bases between. This CDR3 reads CSVGGINQPQHF. CDR3 DNA sequence: TGCAGCGTTGGAGGAATCAATCAGCCCCAGCATTTT.

A remark on this clone: Other nucleotide sequences from this sample produce the same CDR3. The chain recombines TRBV20-1 with TRBJ2-7; D may be TRBD2 (6 bases). Germline lookup yields CDR1 DFQATT and CDR2 SNEGSKA (reference sequence). The CDR3 is made up of 11 amino acids. Trimming removed 3 bases from V and 3 bases from J, with 6 bases in between. The CDR3 DNA reads TGCAGTGCTAGCGGGAGCTACGAGCAGTACTTC. Translating gives CSASGSYEQYF.

The count of this clone is one. The sample has other DNA sequences that encode this CDR3 too. The chain couples TRBV3-1 (or the pseudogene TRBV3-2) to TRBJ2-1; no definite D call. CDR3 length: 12 amino acids. Germline CDR1 is LGHDT and CDR2 is YNNKEL (reference sequence). The ends were cut back, 1 base at V and 10 bases at J, with 8 bases in the middle. The CDR3 DNA reads TGTGCCAGCAGCCAAGTTGCCGGGGAGCAGTTCTTC. Amino acids: CASSQVAGEQFF.

This clone showed up just once. The chain carries TRBV6-5 and TRBJ1-6, with D possibly TRBD1 on 5 matching bases. Trimming pared 2 bases from V and 10 bases from J, leaving 15 bases between. The CDR3 has 15 amino acids. CDR1 MNHEY and CDR2 SVGAGI come from the germline V gene. The CDR3 sequence is CASSYLGEGESPLHF. The CDR3 bases are TGTGCCAGCAGTTACCTGGGTGAAGGGGAATCACCCCTCCACTTT.

The rearrangement links TRBV10-1 to TRBJ2-2; 8 bases align to TRBD2. Per germline, CDR1 WNHNN and CDR2 SYGVQD (reference sequence). Germline trimming cut 6 bases from V and 6 bases from J; bases unmatched to any gene: 9. This CDR3 has 15 residues. The CDR3 DNA reads as TGCGCCAGCAGCCTCGACGGGAGGGCCGCCGGGGAGCTGTTTTTT. This codes for CASSLDGRAAGELFF.

CDR3 region: CASRGSQGEKLFF. CDR3 coding DNA: TGTGCCAGCAGAGGGTCCCAGGGGGAGAAACTGTTTTTT. This chain joins TRBV2 and TRBJ1-4; 7 bases line up with TRBD1. V shed 6 bases and J 11 bases; nucleotides not matched to a gene: 9. The CDR3 loop spans 13 amino acids. Looked up from germline, CDR1 is SNHLY and CDR2 is FYNNEI. Full variable domain (remainder filled in from reference TRBV2 and TRBJ1-4): EPEVTQTPSHQVTQMGQEVILRCVPISNHLYFYWYRQILGQKVEFLVSFYNNEISEKSEIFDDQFSVERPDGSNFTLKIRSTKLEDSAMYFCASRGSQGEKLFFGSGTQLSVL.

This clone is a singleton in its sample. This rearrangement joins TRBV15 to TRBJ2-1; 12 bases fit TRBD2. The CDR3 is made up of 15 amino acids. Germline assignment: CDR1 LNHNV and CDR2 YYDKDF (reference sequence). The J segment lost 9 bases and the V segment lost 5 bases, leaving 8 bases of the junction unmatched. The CDR3 loop reads CATSGGLAGTSEQFF. For the CDR3, the DNA is TGTGCCACCAGCGGCGGACTAGCGGGAACAAGTGAGCAGTTCTTC.

The V gene is TRBV6-5, the J gene TRBJ1-5, with 11 bases identical to TRBD1. V was clipped by 6 bases and J by 3 bases; unmatched bases: 4. Germline-derived CDR1 and CDR2 are MNHEY and SVGAGI. The CDR3 runs 15 residues. This chain's CDR3 is CASRSDRGLNQPQHF. The DNA for the CDR3 is TGTGCCAGCAGGTCGGACAGGGGGCTCAATCAGCCCCAGCATTTT.

The chain employs TRBV6-2 or TRBV6-3 and TRBJ2-7; TRBD2 agrees at 11 bases. The CDR3 contains 14 residues. The J segment lost 5 bases and the V segment lost 6 bases, leaving 6 bases of the junction unmatched. Germline assignment: CDR1 MNHEY and CDR2 SVGEGT. In nucleotides, the CDR3 is TGTGCCAGCAGCCTGACTAGCGGGATCCACGAGCAGTACTTC. Translated: CASSLTSGIHEQYF.

This chain connects TRBV5-1 to TRBJ2-6, with TRBD1 identical over 10 bases. The ends lost 1 base at V and 1 base at J; junction bases unmatched: 2. This CDR3 comprises 17 residues. Germline CDR1 SGHRS, CDR2 YFSETQ. The CDR3: CASSLRTGGSGANVLTF. CDR3 nucleotides: TGCGCCAGCAGCTTGAGGACAGGGGGATCTGGGGCCAACGTCCTGACTTTC.

The chain employs TRBV27 and TRBJ2-3, with 8 positions matching TRBD2. V was pared by 2 bases and J by 8 bases, with 9 bases of the junction left unmatched. Germline assignment: CDR1 MNHEY and CDR2 SMNVEV (reference sequence). CDR3 size: 15 residues. The CDR3 protein is CASSLGDSGKGTQYF. As DNA, the CDR3 is TGTGCCAGCAGTTTAGGGGATAGCGGGAAGGGTACGCAGTATTTT.

The chain has TRBV19 and TRBJ1-1, with D perhaps TRBD1 (5 bases). This CDR3 is built from 15 residues. Between the trimmed V and J ends, which lost 1 base and 4 bases, there was a span of 13 bases. Germline V gene lookup returns CDR1 LNHDA and CDR2 SQIVND (reference sequence). This CDR3 reads CASSIGSGRRTEAFF. CDR3 bases: TGTGCCAGTAGTATAGGGTCAGGGCGGCGCACTGAAGCTTTCTTT.

The chain recombines TRBV19 with TRBJ1-1; D ambiguous. V was cut by 3 bases and J by 11 bases, with 19 bases left in between. CDR3 length: 14 residues. Germline V CDR1 and CDR2: LNHDA, SQIVND (reference sequence). The CDR3 reads CASSMREEILSAFF. DNA for the CDR3: TGTGCCAGTAGTATGAGGGAGGAAATCCTTTCGGCTTTCTTT.

The chain employs TRBV18 and TRBJ1-5; no reliable D call. Germline CDR1 KGHSH, CDR2 LQKENI. Trimming removed 3 bases from V and 2 bases from J, with 11 bases in between. There are 15 residues in the CDR3. CDR3 sequence reads: CASSPEGRGNQPQHF. The CDR3, as DNA: TGTGCCAGCTCACCGGAGGGAAGGGGCAATCAGCCCCAGCATTTT.

This chain uses TRBV3-1 (or the pseudogene TRBV3-2) with TRBJ2-3, with a tentative D call TRBD2 (6 bases). Between the trimmed V and J ends, which lost 4 bases and 1 base, there was a span of 9 bases. CDR1 and CDR2 from the germline V gene are LGHDT and YNNKEL (reference sequence). This CDR3 contains 14 residues. CDR3 loop: CASSPGLGTDTQYF. CDR3 nucleotides: TGTGCCAGCAGCCCGGGACTGGGCACAGATACGCAGTATTTT.

V usage is TRBV6-5 and J usage is TRBJ1-1; no definite D call. With 5 bases removed from V and 1 base from J, the gap between germline ends came to 8 bases. This CDR3 is built from 13 residues. Germline V gives CDR1 MNHEY, CDR2 SVGAGI. CDR3 region: CASSNRQNTEAFF. For the CDR3, the DNA is TGTGCCAGCAGTAACCGACAGAACACTGAAGCTTTCTTT.

The chain has TRBV13 and TRBJ1-2, with D hard to call. CDR3 length: 15 amino acids. The V end lost 3 bases, the J end lost 0 bases, and 11 bases lay between the germline ends. Germline V gene data show CDR1 as PRHDT and CDR2 as FYEKMQ (reference sequence). The CDR3 DNA sequence: TGTGCCAGCAGCTTTCAACCCAGAACTAACTATGGCTACACCTTC. Translation: CASSFQPRTNYGYTF.

This clone was seen a few times. V and J are TRBV2 and TRBJ2-3; a weak D match, TRBD2 (6 bases). Deletions cut 2 bases from V and 5 bases from J, with 11 bases between. The CDR3 sequence is 14 residues long. Germline V gene lookup returns CDR1 SNHLY and CDR2 FYNNEI. This CDR3 is CASSESAGRDTQYF. CDR3 coding DNA: TGTGCCAGCAGTGAATCTGCGGGAAGAGATACGCAGTATTTT.